The present T cell receptor beta chain was sequenced within a study of blood T cell repertoires in COVID-19. Here immunoSEQ multiplex PCR was the method, and the copy in TCRdb shows in-frame clones only, minus some. Of about 190,000 clones listed, approximately 84% are singletons. J gave up 4 bases and V 2 bases, and 5 bases lay outside the gene matches. Germline V CDR1 and CDR2: PRHDT, FYEKMQ (reference sequence). The CDR3 loop spans 15 amino acids. The chain is built from TRBV13 and TRBJ2-3; 8 bases map to TRBD2. The sample was PBMCs or T cells enriched from blood (not recorded which). This receptor was obtained from a woman aged 25 to 39 who had recovered from COVID-19. CDR3 in DNA: TGTGCCAGCAGCTTAACGGGGGGGCGTCCAGATACGCAGTATTTT. It is translated as CASSLTGGRPDTQYF.